The 10 T cell receptor beta chains given below trace back to one sample, sequenced in a study of glioma-infiltrating T cells after dendritic cell vaccination. TCRdb's copy holds only in-frame clones and misses some; the assay was immunoSEQ multiplex PCR. Here the sample spans 20,000 to 25,000 clones, 75% to 85% being singletons. The sequencing here drew on blood, taken before dendritic cell vaccination. These receptor sequences come from a human donor with glioblastoma.

The chain has TRBV19 and TRBJ2-1; tentatively, D is TRBD2 (5 bases). Trimming took off 6 bases at V and 7 bases at J, with 7 bases between the two ends. This CDR3 comprises 11 residues. Germline V gene lookup returns CDR1 LNHDA and CDR2 SQIVND (reference sequence). In nucleotides, the CDR3 is TGTGCCAGTAGAGGAGGTAATGAGCAGTTCTTC. Amino acid sequence: CASRGGNEQFF.

CDR3 bases: TGTGCCAGCACCTTTTTTTCCTCACAGGGAGCCTACGAGCAGTACTTC. The encoded protein is CASTFFSSQGAYEQYF. This chain uses TRBV7-9 with TRBJ2-7, with a weak D call TRBD1 (6 bases). Germline CDR1 reads SEHNR; CDR2 reads FQNEAQ (reference sequence). V was pared by 7 bases and J by 2 bases, with 21 bases between. The CDR3 length is 16 residues.

J is TRBJ1-5 and V is TRBV2; TRBD1 matches at 9 bases. The trim removed 4 bases at V and 4 bases at J, leaving 5 bases unmatched. The CDR3 runs to 15 residues. The V gene's germline CDR1 is SNHLY and CDR2 FYNNEI. CDR3 protein: CASSAAGQGNQPQHF. For the CDR3, the DNA is TGTGCCAGCAGTGCCGCGGGACAGGGAAATCAGCCCCAGCATTTT. The whole variable domain, remainder taken from reference TRBV2 and TRBJ1-5, is EPEVTQTPSHQVTQMGQEVILRCVPISNHLYFYWYRQILGQKVEFLVSFYNNEISEKSEIFDDQFSVERPDGSNFTLKIRSTKLEDSAMYFCASSAAGQGNQPQHFGDGTRLSIL.

The chain couples TRBV19 to TRBJ2-1, with 7 bases that match TRBD1. The V segment lost 8 bases and the J segment 6 bases; nucleotides outside the gene matches: 13. Germline V lookup: CDR1 LNHDA, CDR2 SQIVND (reference sequence). The CDR3 is made up of 15 amino acids. In DNA form, the CDR3 reads TGTGCCAGTGACAAAAGGACAGGCCTCGGCAATGAGCAGTTCTTC. This codes for CASDKRTGLGNEQFF.

The sample holds one count of this clone. J is TRBJ2-7 and V is TRBV18; weak D call: TRBD1 (6 bases). The CDR3 is 15 amino acids. The V end was cut by 1 base, the J end by 6 bases, with 16 bases between. Per the germline V gene, CDR1 is KGHSH and CDR2 is LQKENI. CDR3 protein: CASSPLQGPSGEQYF. Written as DNA, the CDR3 is TGTGCCAGCTCACCACTGCAGGGGCCCTCTGGCGAGCAGTACTTC.

The chain is built from TRBV11-2 and TRBJ2-1; 11 nucleotides line up with TRBD2. With 4 bases clipped from V and 4 bases from J, the junction kept 6 bases outside the gene matches. The CDR3 has 16 residues. Germline V gene lookup returns CDR1 SGHAT and CDR2 FQNNGV. CDR3 protein: CASSSLAGGQYNEQFF. The CDR3, as DNA: TGTGCCAGCAGCTCGCTAGCGGGAGGTCAATACAATGAGCAGTTCTTC.

This clone appeared a few times. The V gene is TRBV6-7, the J gene TRBJ1-1; D may be TRBD1 (6 bases). TRBV6-7 is treated as an ORF (open reading frame) with a function not yet certain. There are 13 residues in the CDR3. V gave up 0 bases and J gave up 10 bases, with 12 bases separating them. Written as DNA, the CDR3 is TGTGCCAGCAGTTACTCGGACAGCCCCGCAGCTTTCTTT. Translating gives CASSYSDSPAAFF.

J is TRBJ2-1 and V is TRBV9; D may be TRBD2 (6 bases). Trimming pared 0 bases from V and 3 bases from J, leaving 13 bases between. The CDR3 consists of 16 residues. CDR1 SGDLS and CDR2 YYNGEE come from the germline V gene. CDR3 in DNA: TGTGCCAGCAGCGTAGGGGGCGGGACGCGCTACAATGAGCAGTTCTTC. Translated: CASSVGGGTRYNEQFF. The full variable domain, in which reference TRBV9 and TRBJ2-1 provide the parts outside the CDR3, is DSGVTQTPKHLITATGQRVTLRCSPRSGDLSVYWYQQSLDQGLQFLIQYYNGEERAKGNILERFSAQQFPDLHSELNLSSLELGDSALYFCASSVGGGTRYNEQFFGPGTRLTVL.

The chain is built from TRBV10-3 and TRBJ1-4, with 10 bases identical to TRBD1. Germline CDR1 and CDR2: ENHRY and SYGVKD. The V segment lost 0 bases and the J segment 8 bases; nucleotides outside the gene matches: 6. This CDR3 is built from 16 residues. This CDR3 is CAISESYGTGVEKLFF. The CDR3, as DNA: TGTGCCATCAGTGAGTCGTATGGGACAGGGGTAGAAAAACTGTTTTTT.

V and J are TRBV30 and TRBJ1-2; 7 nucleotides align to TRBD1. Germline V CDR1 and CDR2: GTSNPN, SVGIG (reference sequence). After removal of 4 bases from V and 0 bases from J, the junction contained 8 bases not matched to a gene. The CDR3 contains 15 residues. CDR3 nucleotide sequence: TGTGCCTGGAAACGGTGGACAGGAGCTAACTATGGCTACACCTTC. Its translation is CAWKRWTGANYGYTF.